Following are 11 T cell receptor beta chains from one sample sequenced in a study of OX40 agonist ivuxolimab in advanced cancers. Receptor amplification or capture employed the immunoSEQ multiplex PCR assay. What TCRdb holds here is the immuneACCESS table cut down to in-frame rearrangements. Part of the clones is not present; checked against another copy, under half of the missing clones reflect an unresolved V gene, and the others are unexplained. The sample table holds under 80,000 clones, of which roughly 86% were seen once. The ten biggest clones cover over 0.65% of the sample. The specimen comprised CD4+ or CD8+ T cells sorted from blood, sampled in a trial of the OX40 agonist ivuxolimab. The receptors come from an adult with an advanced solid tumor such as melanoma, head and neck, liver or kidney cancer.

This clone is a singleton in its sample. The chain recombines TRBV6-4 with TRBJ2-1, with 12 bases aligning to TRBD2. This CDR3 has 16 residues. Germline CDR1 reads MRHNA; CDR2 reads SNTAGT. After removal of 11 bases from V and 6 bases from J, the junction contained 14 bases not matched to a gene. CDR3: CASRGTTSGSANEQFF. CDR3 bases: TGTGCCTCCCGGGGGACGACTAGCGGGAGTGCCAATGAGCAGTTCTTC.

This chain uses TRBV9 with TRBJ1-3, with 7 bases that match TRBD1. Germline CDR1 SGDLS, CDR2 YYNGEE. V shed 3 bases and J 0 bases; nucleotides not matched to a gene: 3. The CDR3 runs to 15 residues. CDR3 nucleotides: TGTGCCAGCAGCGGGGGACAGATCTCTGGAAACACCATATATTTT. This gives the protein CASSGGQISGNTIYF.

The chain joins TRBV21-1 to TRBJ2-5; TRBD2 is taken as the D call from the table, unchecked against the DNA. TRBV21-1 is tagged as a pseudogene. The CDR3 contains 20 residues. In DNA form, the CDR3 reads TGTGCCAGCAGCAAAGTGAGCTTGGGGAGGACTAGCGGGAGAAAAGAGACCCAGTACTTC. Amino acids: CASSKVSLGRTSGRKETQYF.

The chain carries TRBV7-6 and TRBJ2-3, with TRBD2 identical over 10 bases. This CDR3 is 16 amino acids long. Germline values: CDR1 SGHVS, CDR2 FNYEAQ. The V and J ends lost 2 bases and 3 bases, in that order; junction bases with no gene match: 5. In DNA, the CDR3 is TGTGCCAGCAGCTTAATAGCGGGGGGACTTACAGATACGCAGTATTTT. It translates to CASSLIAGGLTDTQYF.

The genes are TRBV7-9 and TRBJ2-6; D could derive from TRBD1 or TRBD2 (6 bases each). In germline, CDR1 is SEHNR, CDR2 FQNEAQ (reference sequence). Trimming cost V 3 bases and J 0 bases, with 12 bases left between them. The CDR3 is 17 amino acids. CDR3 coding DNA: TGTGCCAGCAGCTTCGGGGGCTCTTTCTCTGGGGCCAACGTCCTGACTTTC. Translated: CASSFGGSFSGANVLTF. Drawing the rest from reference TRBV7-9 and TRBJ2-6, the complete variable domain is DTGVSQNPRHKITKRGQNVTFRCDPISEHNRLYWYRQTLGQGPEFLTYFQNEAQLEKSRLLSDRFSAERPKGSFSTLEIQRTEQGDSAMYLCASSFGGSFSGANVLTFGAGSRLTVL.

This chain joins TRBV5-1 and TRBJ2-1; D is unresolved. CDR1 is SGHRS and CDR2 is YFSETQ in the germline V gene. The length of the CDR3 is 16 residues. V shed 4 bases and J shed 10 bases, with 24 bases lying between them. CDR3: CASSLGWDRRSGEQFF. CDR3 nucleotide sequence: TGCGCCAGCAGCCTAGGTTGGGATCGTAGGAGTGGAGAGCAGTTCTTC.

V and J are TRBV9 and TRBJ2-1, with 8 bases matching TRBD2. With 4 bases clipped from V and 5 bases from J, the junction kept 11 bases outside the gene matches. The CDR3 has 16 residues. Germline assignment: CDR1 SGDLS and CDR2 YYNGEE. The CDR3 sequence is CASSFRTSGENNEQFF. The CDR3 nucleotides are TGTGCCAGCAGCTTCCGAACTAGCGGAGAAAACAATGAGCAGTTCTTC.

This rearrangement joins TRBV6-1 to TRBJ2-7; 9 bases fit TRBD1. Germline-derived CDR1 and CDR2 are MNHNS and SASEGT. Losses at the gene ends were 6 bases for V and 3 bases for J; bases not matched to a gene: 9. The CDR3 covers 15 residues. The CDR3 sequence is CASSPAGTGRYEQYF. In DNA, the CDR3 is TGTGCCAGCAGCCCGGCCGGGACAGGGCGCTACGAGCAGTACTTC.

In DNA, the CDR3 is TGTGCCAGCAACCCCCTATATGGCTACACCTTC. As protein: CASNPLYGYTF. V is TRBV6-6 and J is TRBJ1-2; D unclear. CDR1 is MNHNY and CDR2 is SVGAGI in the germline V gene (reference sequence). V lost 7 bases and J lost 5, with 8 bases in between. This CDR3 is 11 amino acids long.

J is TRBJ2-7 and V is TRBV27; D uncertain. Trimming cost V 0 bases and J 5 bases, with 20 bases left between them. The CDR3 runs 17 residues. Germline V CDR1 and CDR2: MNHEY, SMNVEV (reference sequence). CDR3 nucleotide sequence: TGTGCCAGCAGTTTATCGATAAGCGAGATGGTGGAGAACGAGCAGTACTTC. This translates into CASSLSISEMVENEQYF.

The chain links TRBV6-5 to TRBJ1-1; D unresolved. V gave up 5 bases and J gave up 1 base, with 2 bases separating them. Germline values: CDR1 MNHEY, CDR2 SVGAGI. This CDR3 is built from 11 residues. In nucleotides, the CDR3 is TGTGCCAGCAGTACGAACACTGAAGCTTTCTTT. Its protein product is CASSTNTEAFF.